This TCR beta chain was sequenced for a study of cytomegalovirus exposure and HLA in healthy donors. Looking at the study overall: Researchers found that about 84% of about 400 genotyped donors fell within the Caucasian-associated ancestry cluster.

The PCR contained 60 Vbeta and 13 Jbeta primers. Generated by immunoSEQ multiplex PCR, the TCRdb table keeps only in-frame clones and is missing some. The data show 90,000 to 120,000 clones, approximately 79% seen once. The CDR3 has 16 residues. The V and J ends lost 6 bases and 1 base respectively, with 18 bases between them. The V and J genes are TRBV23-1 and TRBJ1-1; a weak D match, TRBD1 (5 bases). TRBV23-1 is treated as an ORF (open reading frame) with a function not yet certain. The sequence was obtained from a woman in her thirties or forties in good health and CMV-seropositive. The specimen sequenced was PBMCs. The CDR3 is CASSPNHGGRNTEAFF. CDR3 bases: TGCGCCAGCAGCCCCAATCACGGGGGACGGAACACTGAAGCTTTCTTT.